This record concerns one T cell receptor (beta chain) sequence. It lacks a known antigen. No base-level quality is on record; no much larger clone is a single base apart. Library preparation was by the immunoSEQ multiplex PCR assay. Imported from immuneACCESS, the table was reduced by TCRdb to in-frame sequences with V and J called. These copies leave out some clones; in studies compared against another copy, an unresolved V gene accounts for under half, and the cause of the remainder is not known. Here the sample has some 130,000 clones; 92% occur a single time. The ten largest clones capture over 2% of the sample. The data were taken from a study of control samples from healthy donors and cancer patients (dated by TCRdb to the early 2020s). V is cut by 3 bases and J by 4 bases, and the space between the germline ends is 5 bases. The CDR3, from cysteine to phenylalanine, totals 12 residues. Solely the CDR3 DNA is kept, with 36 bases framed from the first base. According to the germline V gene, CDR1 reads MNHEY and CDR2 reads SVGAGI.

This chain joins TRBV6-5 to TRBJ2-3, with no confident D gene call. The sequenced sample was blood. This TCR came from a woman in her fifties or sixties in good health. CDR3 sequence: CASSYLADTQYF. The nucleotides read TGTGCCAGCAGTTATCTGGCAGATACGCAGTATTTT.